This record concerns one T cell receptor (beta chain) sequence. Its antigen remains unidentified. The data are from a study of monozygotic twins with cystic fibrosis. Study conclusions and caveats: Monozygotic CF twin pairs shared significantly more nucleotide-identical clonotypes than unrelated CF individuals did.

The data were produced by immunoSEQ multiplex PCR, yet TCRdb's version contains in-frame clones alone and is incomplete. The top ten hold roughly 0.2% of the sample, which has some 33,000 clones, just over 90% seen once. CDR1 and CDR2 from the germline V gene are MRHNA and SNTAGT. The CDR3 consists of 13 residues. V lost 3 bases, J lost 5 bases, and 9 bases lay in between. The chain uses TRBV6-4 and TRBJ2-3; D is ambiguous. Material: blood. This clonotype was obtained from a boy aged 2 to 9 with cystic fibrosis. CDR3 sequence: CASSEEVLDTQYF. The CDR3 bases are TGTGCCAGCAGTGAAGAGGTCCTAGATACGCAGTATTTT.